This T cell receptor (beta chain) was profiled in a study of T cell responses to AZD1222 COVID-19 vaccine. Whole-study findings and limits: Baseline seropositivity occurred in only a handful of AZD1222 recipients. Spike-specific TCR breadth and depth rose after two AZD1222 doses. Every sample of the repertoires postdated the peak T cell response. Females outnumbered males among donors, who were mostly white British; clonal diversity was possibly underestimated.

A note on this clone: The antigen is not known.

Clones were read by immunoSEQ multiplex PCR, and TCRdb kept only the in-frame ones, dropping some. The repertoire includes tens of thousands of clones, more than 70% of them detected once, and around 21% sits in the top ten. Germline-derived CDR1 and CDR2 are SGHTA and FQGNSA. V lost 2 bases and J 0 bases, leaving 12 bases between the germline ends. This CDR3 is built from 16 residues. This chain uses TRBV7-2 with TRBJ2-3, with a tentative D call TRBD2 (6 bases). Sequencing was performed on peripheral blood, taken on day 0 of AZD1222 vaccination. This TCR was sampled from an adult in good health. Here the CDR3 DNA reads TGTGCCAGCAGCTTAACCCGGGACTCCAGCACAGATACGCAGTATTTT. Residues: CASSLTRDSSTDTQYF.